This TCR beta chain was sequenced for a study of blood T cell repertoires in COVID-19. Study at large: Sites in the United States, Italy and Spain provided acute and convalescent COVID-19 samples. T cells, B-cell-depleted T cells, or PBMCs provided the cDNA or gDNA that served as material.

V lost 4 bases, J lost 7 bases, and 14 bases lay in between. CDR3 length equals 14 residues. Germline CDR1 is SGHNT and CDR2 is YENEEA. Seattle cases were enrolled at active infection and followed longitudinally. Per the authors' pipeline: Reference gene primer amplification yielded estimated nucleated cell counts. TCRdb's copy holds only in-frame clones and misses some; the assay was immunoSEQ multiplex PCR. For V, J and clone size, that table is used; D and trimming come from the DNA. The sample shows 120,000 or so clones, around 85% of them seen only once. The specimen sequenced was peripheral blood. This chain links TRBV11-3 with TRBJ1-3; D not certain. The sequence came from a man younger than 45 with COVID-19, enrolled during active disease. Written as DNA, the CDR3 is TGTGCCAGCAGCTCGCAGGCTCACTCGAACACCATATATTTT. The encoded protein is CASSSQAHSNTIYF.